A selection of T cell receptor beta chains follows, all from one sample in a study of regulatory and conventional T cells in RAG deficiency. Here immunoSEQ multiplex PCR was the method, and the copy in TCRdb shows in-frame clones only, minus some. This table holds fewer than 35,000 clones, 80% to 90% found once. The data were also submitted as part of a second study, on regulatory T cells.

Sample: CD8+ T cells sorted from blood. These receptors were obtained from a human donor in good health. Each CDR3 is given with its conserved first and last residue. A D gene is named only where the DNA matches it firmly. Clone size appears in some rows only: once, few, many, or a class for an expanded clone.

V gene	clone size	J gene	D gene	CDR3 DNA	CDR3 protein
TRBV2	NA	TRBJ2-7	TRBD1	TGTGCCAGCAGCGGAGGGACAGGGGGCTACGAGCAGTACTTC	CASSGGTGGYEQYF
TRBV7-9	NA	TRBJ2-7	TRBD2	TGTGCCAGCAGCCTATCGACTAGCCTCGAGCAGTACTTC	CASSLSTSLEQYF
TRBV13	NA	TRBJ2-7	NA	TGTGCCAGCAGCCGAGAGGGGACTCCCTACGAGCAGTACTTC	CASSREGTPYEQYF
TRBV28	NA	TRBJ2-7	NA	TGTGCCAGCAGATCCCGGGACGCGTACGAGCAGTACTTC	CASRSRDAYEQYF
TRBV7-9	NA	TRBJ2-3	TRBD2	TGTGCCAGCAGCTTGTCCACTAGCGAACACACAGATACGCAGTATTTT	CASSLSTSEHTDTQYF
TRBV6-5	NA	TRBJ1-5	NA	TGTGCCAGCAATCCGGGACGGGGTCAGCCCCAGCATTTT	CASNPGRGQPQHF
TRBV2	NA	TRBJ2-1	NA	TGTGCCACCAGGACAGTACCGTACAATGAGCAGTTCTTC	CATRTVPYNEQFF
TRBV2	NA	TRBJ2-3	TRBD2	TGTGCCAGCAGTTGGACTAGCGGGAAAGATACGCAGTATTTT	CASSWTSGKDTQYF
TRBV2	NA	TRBJ2-5	NA	TGTGCCAGCCCGATGACAGGACAAGAGACCCAGTACTTC	CASPMTGQETQYF
TRBV5-1	NA	TRBJ1-2	NA	TGCGCCAGCAGCTTTGAGCAGGGCCGCTATGGCTACACCTTC	CASSFEQGRYGYTF
TRBV11-3	NA	TRBJ2-5	TRBD1	TGTGCCAGCAGCTTAGCGGGACAGGGGGCACGCGAGACCCAGTACTTC	CASSLAGQGARETQYF
TRBV15	few	TRBJ2-3	NA	TGTGCCACCAGCAGAGGTCAAGGGGGTGTTGCAGATACGCAGTATTTT	CATSRGQGGVADTQYF
TRBV27	NA	TRBJ2-2	TRBD2	TGTGCCAGCAGTTCGGGACTAGCGGGTAACACCGGGGAGCTGCTTTTT	CASSSGLAGNTGELLF
TRBV7-8	NA	TRBJ2-5	NA	TGTGCCAGCAGCTTACAGAAGGAGACCCAGTACTTC	CASSLQKETQYF
TRBV11-2	NA	TRBJ2-7	NA	TGTGCCAGCAGCTCGACGGGACCGGAGCAGTACTTC	CASSSTGPEQYF
TRBV27	NA	TRBJ1-1	NA	TGTGCCAGCACCGACACCGGGGGAAACACTGAAGCCTTCTTT	CASTDTGGNTEAFF
TRBV4-1	NA	TRBJ2-1	NA	TGCGCCAGCAGCCAAATCGGGCCAACCCATGAGCAGTTCTTC	CASSQIGPTHEQFF
TRBV10-2	once	TRBJ1-2	NA	TGCGCCAGCGGGCACCGGGACACCACTCTAGATGGCTACACCTTC	CASGHRDTTLDGYTF
TRBV5-6	NA	TRBJ2-5	TRBD2	TGTGCCAGCAGCTTAGGGACTAGCTTGGAGACCCAGTACTTC	CASSLGTSLETQYF
TRBV7-2	NA	TRBJ1-6	TRBD1	TGTGCCAGCTCAGATCTAACAGGGGGCATGGGGAATTCACCCCTCCACTTT	CASSDLTGGMGNSPLHF
TRBV30	once	TRBJ2-2	NA	TGTGCCTGGAGTGGTGGGAGAGGTACCGGGGAGCTGTTTTTT	CAWSGGRGTGELFF
TRBV4-1	NA	TRBJ2-7	NA	TGCGCCAGCAGCCAAGTTTGGGACGGAGACTACGAGCAGTACTTC	CASSQVWDGDYEQYF
TRBV7-9	NA	TRBJ2-2	NA	TGTGCCAGCAGCCAGGAACAGGGCAGGGCCGGGGAGCTGTTTTTT	CASSQEQGRAGELFF
TRBV6-1	NA	TRBJ1-2	TRBD1	TGTGCCAGCAGTAACCGGGACAGGAGGTTCTACACCTTC	CASSNRDRRFYTF
TRBV5-6	NA	TRBJ1-2	TRBD1	TGTGCCAGCCTAGGGGGCGGAGCCCCTGTCGACGGCTACACCTTC	CASLGGGAPVDGYTF
TRBV15	NA	TRBJ2-5	TRBD2	TGTGCCACCAGCAGAGAAATAAGGCCTAGCGGGAGTCCTGAGACCCAGTACTTC	CATSREIRPSGSPETQYF
TRBV6-6	NA	TRBJ1-1	NA	TGTGCCAGCAGTACTCAGGGGTACACTGAAGCTTTCTTT	CASSTQGYTEAFF
TRBV10-2	NA	TRBJ2-1	NA	TGCGCCAGCAGGGACCCCTACAATGAGCAGTTCTTC	CASRDPYNEQFF
TRBV9	NA	TRBJ1-1	NA	TGTGCCAGCAGCGTAGCCTACAGGAACACTGAAGCTTTCTTT	CASSVAYRNTEAFF
TRBV5-6	NA	TRBJ1-1	NA	TGTGCCAGCAGCTTGGCCCTGGGGGCGCGCACTGAAGCTTTCTTT	CASSLALGARTEAFF
TRBV18	NA	TRBJ2-5	NA	TGTGCCAGCACGACTAGGGGTCAAGAGACCCAGTACTTC	CASTTRGQETQYF
TRBV12-5	NA	TRBJ2-1	NA	TGTGCTAGTGGTTTGGCTGGGGGAGGCAATGAGCAGTTCTTC	CASGLAGGGNEQFF
TRBV29-1	NA	TRBJ1-1	NA	TGCAGCGTTGTCGGAGGGTTGAACACTGAAGCTTTCTTT	CSVVGGLNTEAFF
TRBV7-3	NA	TRBJ2-3	NA	TGTGCCAGCAGTCCCGACCAGGGGACAGATACGCAGTATTTT	CASSPDQGTDTQYF
TRBV5-6	NA	TRBJ2-2	NA	TGTGCCAGCAGTCACACCGGGGAGCTGTTTTTT	CASSHTGELFF
TRBV5-1	NA	TRBJ1-4	TRBD1	TGCGCCAGCAGCTTTGGGCCGGGACAGGGCATTGCAACTAATGAAAAACTGTTTTTT	CASSFGPGQGIATNEKLFF
TRBV5-6	NA	TRBJ2-7	NA	TGTGCCAGCAGGGCGGGCAATTACCCCTACGAGCAGTACTTC	CASRAGNYPYEQYF
TRBV6-5	NA	TRBJ1-2	NA	TGTGCCAGCAGTTACTCTATCGGGGGGGGAGGAAAGGGCTACACCTTC	CASSYSIGGGGKGYTF
TRBV6-1	NA	TRBJ2-7	NA	TGTGCCAGCAGTGCCACCGGGACCACTATTCGCGAGCAGTACTTC	CASSATGTTIREQYF
TRBV9	NA	TRBJ2-1	TRBD1	TGTGCCAGCAGCGTATGGACAGGGGAGATTTCCTACGATGGGCAGTTCTTC	CASSVWTGEISYDGQFF